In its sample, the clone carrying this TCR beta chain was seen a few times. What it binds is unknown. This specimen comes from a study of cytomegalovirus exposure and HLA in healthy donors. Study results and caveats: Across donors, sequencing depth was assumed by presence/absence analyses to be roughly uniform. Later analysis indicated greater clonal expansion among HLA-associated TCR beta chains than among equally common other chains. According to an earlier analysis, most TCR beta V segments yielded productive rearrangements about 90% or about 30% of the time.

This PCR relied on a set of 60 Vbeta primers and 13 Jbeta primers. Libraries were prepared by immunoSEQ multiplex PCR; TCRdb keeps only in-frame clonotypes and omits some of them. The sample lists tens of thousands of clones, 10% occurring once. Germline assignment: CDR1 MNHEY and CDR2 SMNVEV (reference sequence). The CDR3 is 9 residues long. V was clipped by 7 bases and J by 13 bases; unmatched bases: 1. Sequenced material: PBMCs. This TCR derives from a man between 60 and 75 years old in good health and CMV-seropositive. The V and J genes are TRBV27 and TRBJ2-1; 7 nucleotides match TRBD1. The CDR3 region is CASKGAQFF. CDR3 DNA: TGTGCCAGCAAGGGGGCCCAGTTCTTC.